Below, one TCR beta chain is given with its context. The table came from immunoSEQ multiplex PCR; TCRdb's copy has only in-frame clones and leaves some out. This sample yields around 700,000 clones, of which about 92% are seen a single time; 24% belongs to the top ten. Germline CDR1 and CDR2: SGHVS and FQNEAQ. Between the trimmed V and J ends, which lost 1 base and 6 bases, there was a span of 22 bases. There are 18 residues in the CDR3. Cells designated naive CD8 were CD45RO-negative and were positively selected for CCR7, with terminally differentiated effector memory CD45RA+ cells excluded. The data derive from a study of shared clonotypes between healthy human individuals.

The chain employs TRBV7-8 and TRBJ2-1; D ambiguous. The receptor was isolated from a young man in good health. The specimen was naive CD8+ T cells sorted from blood. CDR3 protein: CASSLGRAPAISSNEQFF. CDR3 nucleotide sequence: TGTGCCAGCAGCTTAGGTAGGGCTCCTGCTATATCAAGCAATGAGCAGTTCTTC.